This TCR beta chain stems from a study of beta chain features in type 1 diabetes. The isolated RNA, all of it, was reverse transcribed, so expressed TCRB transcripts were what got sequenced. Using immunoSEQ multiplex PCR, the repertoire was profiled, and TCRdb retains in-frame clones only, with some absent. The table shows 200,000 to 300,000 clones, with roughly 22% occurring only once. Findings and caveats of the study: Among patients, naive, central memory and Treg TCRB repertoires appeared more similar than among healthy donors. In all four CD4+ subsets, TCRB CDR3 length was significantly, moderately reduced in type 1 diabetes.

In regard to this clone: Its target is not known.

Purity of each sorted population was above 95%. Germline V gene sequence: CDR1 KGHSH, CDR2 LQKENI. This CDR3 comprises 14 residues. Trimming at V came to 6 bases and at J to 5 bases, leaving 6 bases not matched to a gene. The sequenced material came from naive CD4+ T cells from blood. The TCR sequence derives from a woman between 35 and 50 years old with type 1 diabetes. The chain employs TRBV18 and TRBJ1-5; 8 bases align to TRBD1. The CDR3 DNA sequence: TGTGCCAGCTCCCCAGGGGGCGGTGATCAGCCCCAGCATTTT. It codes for CASSPGGGDQPQHF.